These 27 T cell receptor beta chains came from one sample sequenced in a study of blood T cell repertoires in COVID-19. The repertoire was sequenced with immunoSEQ multiplex PCR; TCRdb's copy has only in-frame clones and lacks some. In the table there are about 97,000 clones, more than 65% of which are singletons. Specimen: peripheral blood. These receptors all stem from a man aged 60 to 69 with acute or convalescent COVID-19.

The chain links TRBV7-2 to TRBJ1-2, with TRBD1 identical over 7 bases. The CDR3 covers 13 residues. Germline loops: CDR1 SGHTA, CDR2 FQGNSA. With 4 bases clipped from V and 5 bases from J, the junction kept 4 bases outside the gene matches. The CDR3 protein is CASSSGTAYGYTF. DNA of the CDR3: TGTGCCAGCAGCTCCGGGACAGCTTATGGCTACACCTTC.

A few counts support this clone. V gene TRBV7-2 combines with J gene TRBJ1-1; D remains unclear. V was cut by 5 bases and J by 0 bases, with 13 bases left in between. This CDR3 region has 15 residues. Germline CDR1 reads SGHTA; CDR2 reads FQGNSA. The CDR3 DNA follows: TGTGCCAGCAGCCTGAGACCGGGTATGAACACTGAAGCTTTCTTT. This codes for CASSLRPGMNTEAFF.

The gene calls are TRBV5-5 and TRBJ2-7, with D perhaps TRBD1 (6 bases). Trimming pared 5 bases from V and 0 bases from J, leaving 12 bases between. This CDR3 region has 14 residues. Per the germline V gene, CDR1 is SGHKS and CDR2 is YYEKEE (reference sequence). In nucleotides, the CDR3 is TGTGCCAGCAGGGACAGAAGATCCTCCTACGAGCAGTACTTC. Protein product: CASRDRRSSYEQYF.

This clone was recorded only once. The chain employs TRBV7-2 and TRBJ1-2, with D unresolved. The CDR3 has 13 amino acids. Between the trimmed V and J ends, which lost 5 bases and 8 bases, there was a span of 15 bases. The germline V gene has CDR1 SGHTA and CDR2 FQGNSA. The DNA for the CDR3 is TGTGCCAGCAGCCGGTGGATCTGGGAGGGCTACACCTTC. Protein product: CASSRWIWEGYTF.

This chain joins TRBV12-2 and TRBJ1-1; TRBD1, the D gene given by the table, was not confirmed from the DNA. TRBV12-2 is listed as a pseudogene. This CDR3 spans 14 amino acids. CDR3 DNA sequence: TGTGCAAGTCGCCTCCGGACAGCGAACACTGAAGCTTTCTTT. It is translated as CASRLRTANTEAFF.

The V call is TRBV5-1, the J call TRBJ1-1, with D unresolved. With 0 bases removed from V and 1 base from J, the gap between germline ends came to 10 bases. Germline CDR1 SGHRS, CDR2 YFSETQ. CDR3 length equals 15 residues. The CDR3 is CASSLVAGANTEAFF. CDR3 sequence (DNA): TGCGCCAGCAGCTTGGTGGCGGGCGCGAACACTGAAGCTTTCTTT. The whole variable domain, filled in from reference TRBV5-1 and TRBJ1-1, reads KAGVTQTPRYLIKTRGQQVTLSCSPISGHRSVSWYQQTPGQGLQFLFEYFSETQRNKGNFPGRFSGRQFSNSRSEMNVSTLELGDSALYLCASSLVAGANTEAFFGQGTRLTVV.

This clone is a singleton in its sample. The V and J genes are TRBV25-1 and TRBJ1-1, with unresolved D. The CDR3 totals 16 residues. The V gene lost 0 bases and the J gene lost 4 bases, with 15 bases spanning the gap. From germline, CDR1 is MGHDK and CDR2 SYGVNS. CDR3: CASSEYKTNLGTEAFF. CDR3 DNA sequence: TGTGCCAGCAGTGAATACAAGACAAATTTGGGCACTGAAGCTTTCTTT.

The chain employs TRBV19 and TRBJ2-3; tentative D call: TRBD2 (5 bases). The length of the CDR3 is 13 residues. V lost 6 bases to trimming and J lost 3 bases, with 10 bases between them. The germline V gene has CDR1 LNHDA and CDR2 SQIVND (reference sequence). The CDR3 nucleotides read TGTGCCAGTAGGATAACGGGGACAGATACGCAGTATTTT. Protein: CASRITGTDTQYF.

The CDR3 DNA is TGTGCCAGTAGTATAGGACAGGGCCAGACCCAGTACTTC. Protein: CASSIGQGQTQYF. The chain joins TRBV19 to TRBJ2-5, with 7 bases identical to TRBD1. Germline lookup yields CDR1 LNHDA and CDR2 SQIVND (reference sequence). This CDR3 has 13 amino acids. J lost 6 bases, V lost 1 base, and 2 bases had no gene match. Full variable domain (remainder filled in from reference TRBV19 and TRBJ2-5): DGGITQSPKYLFRKEGQNVTLSCEQNLNHDAMYWYRQDPGQGLRLIYYSQIVNDFQKGDIAEGYSVSREKKESFPLTVTSAQKNPTAFYLCASSIGQGQTQYFGPGTRLLVL.

The chain employs TRBV3-1 (or the pseudogene TRBV3-2) and TRBJ1-2; 9 bases align to TRBD1. The CDR3 consists of 17 residues. The germline V gene has CDR1 LGHDT and CDR2 YNNKEL (reference sequence). Trimming removed 8 bases from V and 8 bases from J; junction bases left unmatched: 21. The CDR3 reads CASQNWGQGGLLRGYTF. The DNA of the CDR3 is TGTGCCAGCCAAAATTGGGGACAGGGTGGACTCCTGCGGGGCTACACCTTC.

The chain employs TRBV18 and TRBJ2-7; D possibly corresponds to TRBD1 (6 bases). The ends were cut back, 2 bases at V and 7 bases at J, with 12 bases in the middle. Germline assignment: CDR1 KGHSH and CDR2 LQKENI. The CDR3 contains 13 residues. Here the CDR3 DNA reads TGTGCCAGCTCACCAAATACAGGGATGGAGCAGTACTTC. Its protein is CASSPNTGMEQYF.

The genes are TRBV2 and TRBJ1-2; the D gene is possibly TRBD1 (6 bases). V dropped 4 bases and J dropped 7 bases, with 7 bases sitting between them. The V gene's germline CDR1 is SNHLY and CDR2 FYNNEI. The CDR3 is 11 amino acids. CDR3: CASSGQVGYTF. The CDR3 nucleotides read TGTGCCAGCAGTGGACAGGTTGGCTACACCTTC.

The V call is TRBV6-6, the J call TRBJ1-5, with TRBD1 matching 10 bases. The V and J ends lost 4 bases and 4 bases, in that order; junction bases with no gene match: 7. CDR1 is MNHNY and CDR2 is SVGAGI in the germline V gene (reference sequence). CDR3 length: 16 amino acids. The CDR3 DNA sequence: TGTGCCAGCAGTTCCCGGGACAGGGGACCAAATCAGCCCCAGCATTTT. This encodes CASSSRDRGPNQPQHF.

The rearrangement uses TRBV27 and TRBJ1-2; weak D call: TRBD1 (6 bases). V lost 0 bases and J 3 bases, leaving 14 bases between the germline ends. The CDR3 covers 16 residues. Germline V gene data show CDR1 as MNHEY and CDR2 as SMNVEV (reference sequence). The DNA of the CDR3 is TGTGCCAGCAGTTTATCGGGACAAGCTATCTACTATGGCTACACCTTC. Residues: CASSLSGQAIYYGYTF.

The chain recombines TRBV19 with TRBJ2-2; 8 bases are shared with TRBD2. V lost 3 bases, J lost 5 bases, and 8 bases stayed unmatched. The CDR3 sequence is 16 residues long. Germline V gene lookup returns CDR1 LNHDA and CDR2 SQIVND (reference sequence). The CDR3 region is CASSIRPRLATGELFF. Here the CDR3 DNA reads TGTGCCAGTAGTATCCGACCTAGACTAGCGACCGGGGAGCTGTTTTTT.

The chain joins TRBV5-1 to TRBJ2-7; a weak D match, TRBD2 (6 bases). Trimming left V 4 bases short and J 7 bases short, with 18 bases between. The CDR3 runs 14 residues. Germline V gives CDR1 SGHRS, CDR2 YFSETQ. In DNA form, the CDR3 reads TGCGCCAGCAGCCTCCTGTCTAACGCGGGGGAGCAGTACTTC. Residues: CASSLLSNAGEQYF. Using reference TRBV5-1 and TRBJ2-7 for the parts outside the CDR3, the full variable domain is KAGVTQTPRYLIKTRGQQVTLSCSPISGHRSVSWYQQTPGQGLQFLFEYFSETQRNKGNFPGRFSGRQFSNSRSEMNVSTLELGDSALYLCASSLLSNAGEQYFGPGTRLTVT.

This sequence joins TRBV11-2 and TRBJ1-1; D uncertain. Per germline, CDR1 SGHAT and CDR2 FQNNGV. V was shortened by 5 bases and J by 4 bases, with 5 bases between the two germline ends. CDR3 length: 11 amino acids. For the CDR3, the DNA is TGTGCCAGCAGCCCGTTCACTGAAGCTTTCTTT. It encodes CASSPFTEAFF.

A few counts support this clone. The chain carries TRBV3-1 (or the pseudogene TRBV3-2) and TRBJ2-7; possibly TRBD1 for D (6 bases). Germline V gene data show CDR1 as LGHDT and CDR2 as YNNKEL (reference sequence). Trimming took 4 bases from V and 3 from J, leaving 19 bases between them. The CDR3 loop spans 16 amino acids. This chain's CDR3 is CASSRDLRGFGYEQYF. DNA for the CDR3: TGTGCCAGCAGCCGAGACCTTAGGGGGTTCGGCTACGAGCAGTACTTC.

V gene TRBV18 combines with J gene TRBJ1-1; a possible D gene is TRBD1 (6 bases). V was clipped by 6 bases and J by 1 base, with 15 bases between them. This CDR3 is 15 amino acids long. Germline V gene lookup returns CDR1 KGHSH and CDR2 LQKENI. The CDR3 reads CASSLNRVPNTEAFF. The CDR3 DNA follows: TGTGCCAGCTCGCTGAACAGGGTACCGAACACTGAAGCTTTCTTT. Variable domain in full (rest from reference TRBV18 and TRBJ1-1): NAGVMQNPRHLVRRRGQEARLRCSPMKGHSHVYWYRQLPEEGLKFMVYLQKENIIDESGMPKERFSAEFPKEGPSILRIQQVVRGDSAAYFCASSLNRVPNTEAFFGQGTRLTVV.

V and J are TRBV28 and TRBJ2-5, with TRBD2 matching 10 bases. The germline V gene has CDR1 MDHEN and CDR2 SYDVKM. After removal of 4 bases from V and 2 bases from J, the junction contained 7 bases not matched to a gene. This CDR3 has 16 amino acids. This chain's CDR3 is CASSSWTSGGQETQYF. The DNA of the CDR3 is TGTGCCAGCAGTTCCTGGACTAGCGGAGGACAAGAGACCCAGTACTTC. Full variable domain (outside the CDR3, taken from reference TRBV28 and TRBJ2-5): DVKVTQSSRYLVKRTGEKVFLECVQDMDHENMFWYRQDPGLGLRLIYFSYDVKMKEKGDIPEGYSVSREKKERFSLILESASTNQTSMYLCASSSWTSGGQETQYFGPGTRLLVL.

This clone was observed a handful of times. This chain uses TRBV11-2 with TRBJ1-1; possible D gene TRBD1, 5 bases. Trimming left V 1 base short and J 7 bases short, with 10 bases between. Germline V CDR1 and CDR2: SGHAT, FQNNGV. The CDR3 is 13 residues long. As DNA, the CDR3 is TGTGCCAGCAGCTTAGTGGGGCCGGGTGAAGCTTTCTTT. As protein: CASSLVGPGEAFF.

The chain uses TRBV9 and TRBJ2-1, with 8 bases matching TRBD2. Germline V gene sequence: CDR1 SGDLS, CDR2 YYNGEE. The CDR3 is 15 residues long. V was clipped by 1 base and J by 5 bases; unmatched bases: 5. The CDR3 sequence is CASSVTSGRNNEQFF. The CDR3 DNA is TGTGCCAGCAGCGTAACGAGCGGGAGAAACAATGAGCAGTTCTTC.

The chain combines TRBV5-1 with TRBJ2-1, with a weak D call TRBD2 (5 bases). With 7 bases removed from V and 4 bases from J, the gap between germline ends came to 15 bases. There are 14 residues in the CDR3. Looked up from germline, CDR1 is SGHRS and CDR2 is YFSETQ. The CDR3: CASGWGPGYNEQFF. CDR3 DNA: TGCGCCAGCGGCTGGGGTCCGGGATACAATGAGCAGTTCTTC.

The chain links TRBV11-2 to TRBJ2-7; a possible D gene is TRBD1 (6 bases). CDR1 SGHAT and CDR2 FQNNGV come from the germline V gene. CDR3 length: 13 amino acids. Trimming took 2 bases from V and 4 from J, leaving 9 bases between them. The CDR3: CASSLTGIYEQYF. CDR3 in DNA: TGTGCCAGCAGCTTAACAGGGATTTACGAGCAGTACTTC.

The genes are TRBV2 and TRBJ1-2; no reliable D call. This CDR3 is built from 14 residues. V lost 5 bases and J 6 bases, leaving 16 bases between the germline ends. CDR1 SNHLY and CDR2 FYNNEI come from the germline V gene. CDR3 DNA: TGTGCCAGCAGTCAACGGGAGATAGGGAATGGCTACACCTTC. It yields the protein CASSQREIGNGYTF.

This clone was recorded only once. The chain couples TRBV5-8 to TRBJ2-4; 8 positions match TRBD1. The CDR3 runs 14 residues. The V and J ends lost 4 bases and 6 bases, in that order; junction bases with no gene match: 6. The V gene's germline CDR1 is SGHTS and CDR2 YDEGEE. CDR3 region: CASSGGQGVNIQYF. DNA for the CDR3: TGTGCCAGCAGCGGAGGACAGGGTGTAAACATTCAGTACTTC.

The V and J genes are TRBV19 and TRBJ2-2, with a possible D match to TRBD2 (6 bases). The CDR3 has 14 amino acids. CDR1 and CDR2 from the germline V gene are LNHDA and SQIVND (reference sequence). The ends were cut back, 3 bases at V and 6 bases at J, with 11 bases in the middle. CDR3 bases: TGTGCCAGTAGTATCTTCGGGGGTTCCGGGGAGCTGTTTTTT. Protein sequence: CASSIFGGSGELFF. Full variable domain (outside the CDR3, taken from reference TRBV19 and TRBJ2-2): DGGITQSPKYLFRKEGQNVTLSCEQNLNHDAMYWYRQDPGQGLRLIYYSQIVNDFQKGDIAEGYSVSREKKESFPLTVTSAQKNPTAFYLCASSIFGGSGELFFGEGSRLTVL.